This T cell receptor beta chain was sequenced in a study of T cell responses to AZD1222 COVID-19 vaccine. Comment on this clone: The antigen is undetermined.

The table came from immunoSEQ multiplex PCR; TCRdb's copy has only in-frame clones and leaves some out. The top ten clones hold around 5.8% of a sample with approximately 80,000 clones, 85% to 90% of them seen once. This CDR3 has 13 amino acids. Trimming took 4 bases from V and 4 from J, leaving 12 bases between them. Germline CDR1 is SGHRS and CDR2 is YFSETQ. The study, taken as a whole, reports: Clonal diversity was possibly underestimated, and the donors were mostly white British, with more females. Regions 160-218 and 743-854 held dominance among vaccine-associated CD4 TCRs, which spanned spike. AZD1222 recipients seropositive at baseline numbered only six or seven. Sampled repertoires all dated from after the peak T cell response.

The genes are TRBV5-1 and TRBJ2-7; TRBD2 is a possible D gene (6 bases). The source was peripheral blood, collected on day 0 of AZD1222 vaccination. The clonotype comes from an adult in good health. This CDR3 reads CASSPFGGYEQYF. The CDR3 DNA reads as TGCGCCAGCAGCCCCTTCGGGGGATACGAGCAGTACTTC. Supplemented by reference TRBV5-1 and TRBJ2-7, the full variable domain reads KAGVTQTPRYLIKTRGQQVTLSCSPISGHRSVSWYQQTPGQGLQFLFEYFSETQRNKGNFPGRFSGRQFSNSRSEMNVSTLELGDSALYLCASSPFGGYEQYFGPGTRLTVT.